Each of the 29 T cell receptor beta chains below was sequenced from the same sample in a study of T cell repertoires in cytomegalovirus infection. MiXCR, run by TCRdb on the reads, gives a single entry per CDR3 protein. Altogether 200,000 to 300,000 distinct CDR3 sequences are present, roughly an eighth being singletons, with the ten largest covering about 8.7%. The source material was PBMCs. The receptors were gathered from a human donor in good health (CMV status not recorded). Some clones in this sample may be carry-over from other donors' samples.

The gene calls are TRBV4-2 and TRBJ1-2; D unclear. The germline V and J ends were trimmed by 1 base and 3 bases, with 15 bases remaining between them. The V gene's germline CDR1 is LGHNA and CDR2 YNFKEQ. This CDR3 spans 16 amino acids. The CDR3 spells CASSQVEGHTDYGYTF. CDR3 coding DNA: TGTGCCAGCAGCCAAGTCGAAGGTCATACAGACTATGGCTACACCTTC.

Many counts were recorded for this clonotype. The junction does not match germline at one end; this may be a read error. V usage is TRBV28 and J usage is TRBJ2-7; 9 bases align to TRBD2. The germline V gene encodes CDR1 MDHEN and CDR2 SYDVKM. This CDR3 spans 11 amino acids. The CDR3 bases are TGTGCCAGCAGTCGCGGGACTAGCTTCCGCTTC. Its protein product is CASSRGTSFRF. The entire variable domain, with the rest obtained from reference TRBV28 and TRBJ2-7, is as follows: DVKVTQSSRYLVKRTGEKVFLECVQDMDHENMFWYRQDPGLGLRLIYFSYDVKMKEKGDIPEGYSVSREKKERFSLILESASTNQTSMYLCASSRGTSFRFGPGTRLTVT.

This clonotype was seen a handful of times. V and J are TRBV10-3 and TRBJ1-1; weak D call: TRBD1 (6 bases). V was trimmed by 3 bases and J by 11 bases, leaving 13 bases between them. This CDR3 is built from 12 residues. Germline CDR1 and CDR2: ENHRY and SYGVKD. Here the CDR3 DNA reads TGTGCCATCAGTGAACAGGGCCCGGACGCTTTCTTT. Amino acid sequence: CAISEQGPDAFF.

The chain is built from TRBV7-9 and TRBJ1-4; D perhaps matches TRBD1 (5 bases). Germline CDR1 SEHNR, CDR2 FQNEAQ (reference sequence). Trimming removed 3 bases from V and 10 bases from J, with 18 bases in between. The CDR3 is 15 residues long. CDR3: CASSFPGAQVAKLFF. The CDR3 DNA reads TGTGCCAGCAGCTTCCCCGGGGCCCAAGTTGCAAAACTGTTTTTT.

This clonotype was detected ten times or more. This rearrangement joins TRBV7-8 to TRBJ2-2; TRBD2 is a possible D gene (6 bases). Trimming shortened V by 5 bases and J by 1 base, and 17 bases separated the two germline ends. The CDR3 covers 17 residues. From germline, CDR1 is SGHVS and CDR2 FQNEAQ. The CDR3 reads CASSPTSIGGNTGELFF. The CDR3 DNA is TGTGCCAGCAGCCCGACCTCTATCGGGGGGAACACCGGGGAGCTGTTTTTT.

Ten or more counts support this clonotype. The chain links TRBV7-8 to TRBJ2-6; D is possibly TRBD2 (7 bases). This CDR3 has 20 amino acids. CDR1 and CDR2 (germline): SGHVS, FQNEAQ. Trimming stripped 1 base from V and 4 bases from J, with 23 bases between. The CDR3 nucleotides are TGTGCCAGCAGCTTAGGTCGGGGGGCAGGGGCCCCTCCAGGGGCCAACGTCCTGACTTTC. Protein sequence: CASSLGRGAGAPPGANVLTF. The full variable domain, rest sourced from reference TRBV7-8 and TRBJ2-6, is GAGVSQSPRYKVAKRGQDVALRCDPISGHVSLFWYQQALGQGPEFLTYFQNEAQLDKSGLPSDRFFAERPEGSVSTLKIQRTQQEDSAVYLCASSLGRGAGAPPGANVLTFGAGSRLTVL.

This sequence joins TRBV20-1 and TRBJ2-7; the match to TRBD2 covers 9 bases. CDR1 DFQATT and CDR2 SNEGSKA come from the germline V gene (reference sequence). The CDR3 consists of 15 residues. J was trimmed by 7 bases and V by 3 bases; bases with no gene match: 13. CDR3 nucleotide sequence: TGCAGTGCTAGGATCGGAGTGGCGGGAGGGCGAGAGCAGTACTTC. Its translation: CSARIGVAGGREQYF.

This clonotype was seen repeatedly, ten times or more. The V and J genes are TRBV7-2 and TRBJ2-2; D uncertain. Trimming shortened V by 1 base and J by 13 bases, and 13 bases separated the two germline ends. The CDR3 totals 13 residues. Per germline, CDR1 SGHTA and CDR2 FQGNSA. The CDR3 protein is CASSLDERVGLFF. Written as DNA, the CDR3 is TGTGCCAGCAGCTTAGACGAAAGGGTGGGGCTGTTTTTT.

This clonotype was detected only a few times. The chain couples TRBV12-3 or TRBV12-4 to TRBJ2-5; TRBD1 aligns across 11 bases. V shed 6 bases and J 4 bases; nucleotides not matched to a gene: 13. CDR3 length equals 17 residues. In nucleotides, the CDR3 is TGTGCCAGCAGCCCAAGGGCCGGGACAGGGGGGCGAGAGACCCAGTACTTC. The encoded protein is CASSPRAGTGGRETQYF.

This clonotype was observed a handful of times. CDR3 region: CASSLKDEQFF. The CDR3 DNA reads TGTGCCAGCAGCTTAAAAGATGAGCAGTTCTTC. This chain links TRBV7-9 with TRBJ2-1; D is unresolved. The CDR3 consists of 11 residues. V was shortened by 2 bases and J by 8 bases, with 4 bases between the two germline ends. Germline V gene sequence: CDR1 SEHNR, CDR2 FQNEAQ (reference sequence).

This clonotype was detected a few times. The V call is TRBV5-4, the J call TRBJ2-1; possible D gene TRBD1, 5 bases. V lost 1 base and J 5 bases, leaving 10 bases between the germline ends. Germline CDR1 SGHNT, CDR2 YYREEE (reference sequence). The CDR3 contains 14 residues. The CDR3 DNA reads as TGTGCCAGCAGCTTGAAGGACACCGACAATGAGCAGTTCTTC. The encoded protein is CASSLKDTDNEQFF.

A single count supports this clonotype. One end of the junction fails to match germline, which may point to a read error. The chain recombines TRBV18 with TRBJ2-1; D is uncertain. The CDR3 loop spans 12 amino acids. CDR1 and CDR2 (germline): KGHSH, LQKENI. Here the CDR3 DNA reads TGTGCCAGCTCCCTCAACGGCAATAAGCAGTTCTTC. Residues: CASSLNGNKQFF.

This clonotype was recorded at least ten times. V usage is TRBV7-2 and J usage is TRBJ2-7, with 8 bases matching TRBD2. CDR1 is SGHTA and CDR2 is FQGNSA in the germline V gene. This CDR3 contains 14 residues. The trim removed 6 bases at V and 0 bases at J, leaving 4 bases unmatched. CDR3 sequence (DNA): TGTGCCAGCAGGCATAGCGGGGACTCCTACGAGCAGTACTTC. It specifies CASRHSGDSYEQYF.

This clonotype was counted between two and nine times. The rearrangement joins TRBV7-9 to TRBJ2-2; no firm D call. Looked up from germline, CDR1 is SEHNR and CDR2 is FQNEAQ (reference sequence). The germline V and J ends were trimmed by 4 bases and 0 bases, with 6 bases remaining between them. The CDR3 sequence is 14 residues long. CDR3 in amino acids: CASSSQSNTGELFF. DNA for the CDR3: TGTGCCAGCAGCTCCCAATCGAACACCGGGGAGCTGTTTTTT.

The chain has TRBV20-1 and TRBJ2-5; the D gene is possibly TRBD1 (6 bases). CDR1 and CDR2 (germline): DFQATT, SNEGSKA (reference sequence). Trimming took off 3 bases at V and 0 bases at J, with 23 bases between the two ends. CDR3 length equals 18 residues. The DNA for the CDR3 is TGCAGTGCTAGTAATACAGGGTTGCTAGACCAATACCAAGAGACCCAGTACTTC. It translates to CSASNTGLLDQYQETQYF.

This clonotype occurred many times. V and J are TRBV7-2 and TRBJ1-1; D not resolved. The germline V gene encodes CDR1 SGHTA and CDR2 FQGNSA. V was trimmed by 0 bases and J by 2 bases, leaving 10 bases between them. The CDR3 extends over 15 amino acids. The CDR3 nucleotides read TGTGCCAGCAGCTTAGCGGGAGCGGGTAACACTGAAGCTTTCTTT. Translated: CASSLAGAGNTEAFF.

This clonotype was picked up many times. The CDR3 DNA reads TGTGCCAGCAGCTTAGATGGAGTTTACAATGAGCAGTTCTTC. The encoded protein is CASSLDGVYNEQFF. The chain is built from TRBV7-2 and TRBJ2-1; D is uncertain. Trimming removed 1 base from V and 4 bases from J, with 8 bases in between. Germline V lookup: CDR1 SGHTA, CDR2 FQGNSA. CDR3 length: 14 amino acids.

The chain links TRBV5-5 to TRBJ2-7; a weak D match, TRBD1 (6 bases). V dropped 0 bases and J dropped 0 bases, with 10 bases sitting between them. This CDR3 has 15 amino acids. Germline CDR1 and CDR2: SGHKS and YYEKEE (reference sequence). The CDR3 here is CASSLVGHNSYEQYF. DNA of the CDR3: TGTGCCAGCAGCTTGGTGGGACATAACTCCTACGAGCAGTACTTC.

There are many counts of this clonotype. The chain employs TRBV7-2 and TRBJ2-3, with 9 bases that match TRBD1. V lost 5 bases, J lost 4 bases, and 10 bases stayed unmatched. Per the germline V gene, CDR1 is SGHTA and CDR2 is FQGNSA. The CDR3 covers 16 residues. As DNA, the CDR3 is TGTGCCAGCAGCCCTGTACAGGGGGCGCAGGCAGATACGCAGTATTTT. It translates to CASSPVQGAQADTQYF.

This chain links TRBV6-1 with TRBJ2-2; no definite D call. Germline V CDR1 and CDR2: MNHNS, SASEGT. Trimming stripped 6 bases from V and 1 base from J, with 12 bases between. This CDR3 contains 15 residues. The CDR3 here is CASRIEARNTGELFF. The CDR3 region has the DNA TGTGCCAGCAGGATAGAGGCACGGAACACCGGGGAGCTGTTTTTT.

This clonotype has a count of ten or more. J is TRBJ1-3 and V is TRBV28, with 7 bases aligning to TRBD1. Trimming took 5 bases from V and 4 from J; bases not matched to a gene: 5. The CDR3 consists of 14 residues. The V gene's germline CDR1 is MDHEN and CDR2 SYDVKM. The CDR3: CASSPPGQGNTIYF. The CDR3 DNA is TGTGCCAGCAGTCCTCCGGGACAGGGAAACACCATATATTTT. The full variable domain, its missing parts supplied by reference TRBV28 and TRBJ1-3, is DVKVTQSSRYLVKRTGEKVFLECVQDMDHENMFWYRQDPGLGLRLIYFSYDVKMKEKGDIPEGYSVSREKKERFSLILESASTNQTSMYLCASSPPGQGNTIYFGEGSWLTVV.

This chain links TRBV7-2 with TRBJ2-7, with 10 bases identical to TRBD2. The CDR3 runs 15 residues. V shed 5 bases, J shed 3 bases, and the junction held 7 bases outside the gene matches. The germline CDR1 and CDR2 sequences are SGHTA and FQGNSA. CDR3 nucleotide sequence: TGTGCCAGCAGCCCGCAGCTAGCGGGGGTCTACGAGCAGTACTTC. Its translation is CASSPQLAGVYEQYF.

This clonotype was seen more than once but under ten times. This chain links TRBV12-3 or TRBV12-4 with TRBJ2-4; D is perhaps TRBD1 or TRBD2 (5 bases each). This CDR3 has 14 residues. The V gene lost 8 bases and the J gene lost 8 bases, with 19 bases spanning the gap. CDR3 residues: CASCVGGTGHIQYF. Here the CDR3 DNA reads TGTGCCAGCTGTGTTGGGGGAACGGGGCACATTCAGTACTTC.

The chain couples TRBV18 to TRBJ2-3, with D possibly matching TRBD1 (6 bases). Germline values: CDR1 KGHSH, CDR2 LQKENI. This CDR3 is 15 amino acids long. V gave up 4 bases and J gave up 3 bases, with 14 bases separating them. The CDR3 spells CASSRQAGETDTQYF. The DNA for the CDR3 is TGTGCCAGCTCACGTCAAGCAGGGGAAACAGATACGCAGTATTTT. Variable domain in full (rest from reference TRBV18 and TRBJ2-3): NAGVMQNPRHLVRRRGQEARLRCSPMKGHSHVYWYRQLPEEGLKFMVYLQKENIIDESGMPKERFSAEFPKEGPSILRIQQVVRGDSAAYFCASSRQAGETDTQYFGPGTRLTVL.

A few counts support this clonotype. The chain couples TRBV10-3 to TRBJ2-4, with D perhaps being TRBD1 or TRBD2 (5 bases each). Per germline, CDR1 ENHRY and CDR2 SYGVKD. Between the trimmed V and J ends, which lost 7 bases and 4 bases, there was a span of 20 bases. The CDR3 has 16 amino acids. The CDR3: CAIMGNGTQLKNIQYF. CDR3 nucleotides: TGTGCCATCATGGGCAACGGGACCCAACTAAAAAACATTCAGTACTTC.

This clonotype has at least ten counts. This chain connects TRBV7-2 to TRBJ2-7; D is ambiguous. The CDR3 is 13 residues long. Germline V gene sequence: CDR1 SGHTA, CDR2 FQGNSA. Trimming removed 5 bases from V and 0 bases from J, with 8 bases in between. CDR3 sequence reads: CASSLSFSYEQYF. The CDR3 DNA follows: TGTGCCAGCAGCCTCAGCTTCTCCTACGAGCAGTACTTC. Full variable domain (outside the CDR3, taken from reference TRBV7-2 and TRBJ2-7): GAGVSQSPSNKVTEKGKDVELRCDPISGHTALYWYRQSLGQGLEFLIYFQGNSAPDKSGLPSDRFSAERTGGSVSTLTIQRTQQEDSAVYLCASSLSFSYEQYFGPGTRLTVT.

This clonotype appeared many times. The CDR3 loop is CASREGGNTEAFF. The DNA for the CDR3 is TGTGCCAGCAGGGAAGGGGGGAACACTGAAGCTTTCTTT. The V gene is TRBV7-6, the J gene TRBJ1-1; weak D call: TRBD1 (6 bases). CDR1 is SGHVS, CDR2 FNYEAQ, per germline. The CDR3 is 13 residues long. V was trimmed by 6 bases and J by 1 base, leaving 9 bases between them. The full variable domain, rest sourced from reference TRBV7-6 and TRBJ1-1, is GAGVSQSPRYKVTKRGQDVALRCDPISGHVSLYWYRQALGQGPEFLTYFNYEAQQDKSGLPNDRFSAERPEGSISTLTIQRTEQRDSAMYRCASREGGNTEAFFGQGTRLTVV.

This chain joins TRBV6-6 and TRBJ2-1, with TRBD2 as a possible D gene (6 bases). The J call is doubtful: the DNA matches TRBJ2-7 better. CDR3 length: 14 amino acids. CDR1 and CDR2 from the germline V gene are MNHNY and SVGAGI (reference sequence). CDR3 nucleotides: TGTGCCACCCACCACCGCGGGGAAGGCAATGAGCAGTACTTC. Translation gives CATHHRGEGNEQYF.

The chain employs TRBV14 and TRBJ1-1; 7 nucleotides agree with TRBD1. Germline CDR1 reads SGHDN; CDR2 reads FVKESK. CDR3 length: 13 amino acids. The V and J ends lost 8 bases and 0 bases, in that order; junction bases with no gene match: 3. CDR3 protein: CASAGQMNTEAFF. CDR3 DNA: TGTGCCAGCGCGGGACAGATGAACACTGAAGCTTTCTTT.